Presented here are 23 T cell receptor beta chains from one specimen sequenced in a study of a mutant IDH1 vaccine in newly diagnosed glioma. Time point of the sample: baseline, week 1 (first vaccination visit). Specified treatment: pre-vaccination baseline after standard-of-care therapy. Assay: immunoSEQ multiplex PCR; the TCRdb copy retains only in-frame clones and omits some. The data hold about 92,000 clones, with roughly 85% observed a single time. The material sequenced was PBMCs, taken from a glioma patient treated with radiotherapy, temozolomide or both. Every receptor here comes from a woman in her forties or fifties with glioma.

The CDR3 reads CASRNSAGPQHF. The CDR3, as DNA: TGTGCCAGCAGAAACTCTGCGGGGCCCCAGCATTTT. The gene calls are TRBV6-5 and TRBJ1-5; unclear D gene. Trimming took 6 bases from V and 9 from J, leaving 12 bases between them. This CDR3 has 12 residues. In germline, CDR1 is MNHEY, CDR2 SVGAGI.

The chain links TRBV29-1 to TRBJ2-1; TRBD2 matches 7 bases. Germline V CDR1 and CDR2: SQVTM, ANQGSEA. The CDR3 is 14 residues long. Trimming cost V 2 bases and J 7 bases; bases outside gene matches: 8. The CDR3, as DNA: TGCAGCGTTGAATCGAGCGGGGTAGAGAATGAGCAGTTCTTC. As protein: CSVESSGVENEQFF.

The chain uses TRBV5-6 and TRBJ2-3; 12 nucleotides line up with TRBD2. Germline values: CDR1 SGHDT, CDR2 YYEEEE. There are 14 residues in the CDR3. The ends lost 7 bases at V and 3 bases at J; junction bases unmatched: 3. CDR3 residues: CASVLAGGTDTQYF. CDR3 in DNA: TGTGCCAGCGTCCTAGCGGGGGGGACAGATACGCAGTATTTT.

The chain uses TRBV7-8 and TRBJ1-5, with 9 bases matching TRBD1. V dropped 5 bases and J dropped 3; count of bases not matched to a gene: 8. The length of the CDR3 is 16 residues. Germline values: CDR1 SGHVS, CDR2 FQNEAQ. The CDR3 nucleotides are TGTGCCAGCAGCACACAGGGGGCCTTACTCAATCAGCCCCAGCATTTT. Protein: CASSTQGALLNQPQHF.

This sequence joins TRBV19 and TRBJ1-2; TRBD1 agrees at 9 bases. The CDR3 is 16 amino acids. Per germline, CDR1 LNHDA and CDR2 SQIVND (reference sequence). Losses at the gene ends were 6 bases for V and 8 bases for J; bases not matched to a gene: 16. The CDR3 DNA follows: TGTGCCAGTAGAGTAACGCACCCGGGACAGGGTGAAGGCTACACCTTC. The encoded protein is CASRVTHPGQGEGYTF.

The gene calls are TRBV9 and TRBJ2-7; the match to TRBD2 covers 9 bases. CDR1 is SGDLS, CDR2 YYNGEE, per germline. Germline trimming cut 0 bases from V and 3 bases from J; bases unmatched to any gene: 10. CDR3 size: 17 residues. CDR3 protein: CASSVGAGGPAGYEQYF. CDR3 nucleotide sequence: TGTGCCAGCAGCGTAGGAGCGGGGGGCCCAGCAGGCTACGAGCAGTACTTC. Combining the CDR3 with reference TRBV9 and TRBJ2-7 gives the whole variable domain DSGVTQTPKHLITATGQRVTLRCSPRSGDLSVYWYQQSLDQGLQFLIQYYNGEERAKGNILERFSAQQFPDLHSELNLSSLELGDSALYFCASSVGAGGPAGYEQYFGPGTRLTVT.

This clone was seen a single time. V and J are TRBV7-9 and TRBJ1-5; TRBD1 matches 9 bases. The CDR3 consists of 19 residues. The V gene end was trimmed by 3 bases and the J gene end by 0 bases; junction bases not matched to a gene: 12. Germline values: CDR1 SEHNR, CDR2 FQNEAQ (reference sequence). CDR3 protein: CASSFGRDRDEYSNQPQHF. The CDR3 region has the DNA TGTGCCAGCAGCTTTGGCCGGGACAGGGATGAATATAGCAATCAGCCCCAGCATTTT.

This chain links TRBV30 with TRBJ1-4; TRBD1 matches at 7 bases. CDR3 length: 17 residues. V lost 6 bases to trimming and J lost 8 bases; unmatched junction nucleotides: 21. Germline V CDR1 and CDR2: GTSNPN, SVGIG (reference sequence). The CDR3 region is CACGGGGAYFQGEKLFF. The CDR3, as DNA: TGTGCCTGCGGAGGAGGGGGCGCTTACTTCCAAGGGGAAAAACTGTTTTTT. Supplemented by reference TRBV30 and TRBJ1-4, the full variable domain reads SQTIHQWPATLVQPVGSPLSLECTVEGTSNPNLYWYRQAAGRGLQLLFYSVGIGQISSEVPQNLSASRPQDRQFILSSKKLLLSDSGFYLCACGGGGAYFQGEKLFFGSGTQLSVL.

The chain carries TRBV6-6 and TRBJ2-3; TRBD2 matches 11 bases. With 5 bases clipped from V and 6 bases from J, the junction kept 10 bases outside the gene matches. CDR3 length equals 16 residues. Germline V lookup: CDR1 MNHNY, CDR2 SVGAGI (reference sequence). CDR3 DNA sequence: TGTGCCAGCAGTAGATTAGCGGGGGGGCCTAGGGATACGCAGTATTTT. Protein sequence: CASSRLAGGPRDTQYF.

J is TRBJ1-1 and V is TRBV19, with D tentatively TRBD1 (5 bases). Trimming left V 10 bases short and J 1 base short, with 19 bases between. Germline CDR1 reads LNHDA; CDR2 reads SQIVND (reference sequence). The CDR3 totals 15 residues. The CDR3 sequence is CATTRQGLGNTEAFF. DNA for the CDR3: TGTGCCACCACAAGGCAGGGTCTTGGGAACACTGAAGCTTTCTTT. The complete variable domain, with remaining parts taken from reference TRBV19 and TRBJ1-1, reads DGGITQSPKYLFRKEGQNVTLSCEQNLNHDAMYWYRQDPGQGLRLIYYSQIVNDFQKGDIAEGYSVSREKKESFPLTVTSAQKNPTAFYLCATTRQGLGNTEAFFGQGTRLTVV.

CDR3 residues: CASSRSGINTDTQYF. The CDR3 DNA follows: TGTGCCAGCAGTCGTAGCGGGATCAACACAGATACGCAGTATTTT. The V and J genes are TRBV9 and TRBJ2-3; TRBD2 matches 8 bases. Germline V gene lookup returns CDR1 SGDLS and CDR2 YYNGEE. The CDR3 consists of 15 residues. The ends lost 5 bases at V and 2 bases at J; junction bases unmatched: 7.

The chain recombines TRBV7-8 with TRBJ2-7; 8 nucleotides match TRBD1. The V gene end was trimmed by 3 bases and the J gene end by 6 bases; junction bases not matched to a gene: 7. The CDR3 spans 14 residues. Germline CDR1 reads SGHVS; CDR2 reads FQNEAQ. The CDR3 bases are TGTGCCAGCAGCTTCGACAGGGGTGACTCCGAGCAGTACTTC. Translating gives CASSFDRGDSEQYF.

This clone showed up just once. This chain uses TRBV6-1 with TRBJ2-7; 9 nucleotides align to TRBD1. Germline V gives CDR1 MNHNS, CDR2 SASEGT. This CDR3 comprises 13 residues. J lost 3 bases, V lost 4 bases, and 1 base had no gene match. DNA for the CDR3: TGTGCCAGCAGTGGGACAGGGGACTACGAGCAGTACTTC. This translates into CASSGTGDYEQYF.

The chain couples TRBV6-4 to TRBJ1-1; D may be TRBD1 (5 bases). The CDR3 length is 15 residues. Trimming took off 5 bases at V and 5 bases at J, with 18 bases between the two ends. Per germline, CDR1 MRHNA and CDR2 SNTAGT. The CDR3 nucleotides are TGTGCCAGCAGTTGGATCAGGGACCCCTCTACTGAAGCTTTCTTT. Translated: CASSWIRDPSTEAFF.

The chain recombines TRBV5-1 with TRBJ1-1; tentative D call: TRBD1 (5 bases). The V end lost 3 bases, the J end lost 6 bases, and 21 bases lay between the germline ends. Germline loops: CDR1 SGHRS, CDR2 YFSETQ. The CDR3 sequence is 16 residues long. For the CDR3, the DNA is TGCGCCAGCAGCTCCCTTAAGGGGCCAGTTTTCGCTGAAGCTTTCTTT. This sequence encodes CASSSLKGPVFAEAFF.

V usage is TRBV5-5 and J usage is TRBJ2-7, with a possible D match to TRBD2 (6 bases). Germline loops: CDR1 SGHKS, CDR2 YYEKEE (reference sequence). This CDR3 is built from 15 residues. The V gene lost 4 bases and the J gene lost 1 base, with 15 bases spanning the gap. The CDR3 coding sequence is TGTGCCAGCAGCAGGGACTTATTGAATTCCTACGAGCAGTACTTC. Translation: CASSRDLLNSYEQYF.

The sample holds one count of this clone. The rearrangement joins TRBV15 to TRBJ2-7; TRBD2 agrees at 10 bases. The CDR3 has 15 residues. The V segment lost 6 bases and the J segment 0 bases; nucleotides outside the gene matches: 5. Per the germline V gene, CDR1 is LNHNV and CDR2 is YYDKDF (reference sequence). CDR3 DNA: TGTGCCACCAGTATCGAGCGGGGGGGCTCCTACGAGCAGTACTTC. It translates to CATSIERGGSYEQYF.

The V gene is TRBV9, the J gene TRBJ2-3; 7 positions agree with TRBD2. There are 15 residues in the CDR3. CDR1 is SGDLS, CDR2 YYNGEE, per germline. The ends lost 4 bases at V and 6 bases at J; junction bases unmatched: 11. The CDR3 region has the DNA TGTGCCAGCAGCTACGGGCGGGGGATGCGGGATACGCAGTATTTT. Amino acids: CASSYGRGMRDTQYF.

This clone was seen more than once but under ten times. This chain connects TRBV29-1 to TRBJ1-1; 8 bases map to TRBD1. The junction had 5 bases not matched to a gene; V was cut back by 7 bases and J by 4 bases. This CDR3 comprises 12 residues. In germline, CDR1 is SQVTM, CDR2 ANQGSEA. The CDR3 DNA sequence: TGCAGCGCCATTGGACAGGGCACTGAAGCTTTCTTT. Translating it yields CSAIGQGTEAFF.

The rearrangement joins TRBV27 to TRBJ1-4, with D possibly TRBD1 on 5 matching bases. Germline V CDR1 and CDR2: MNHEY, SMNVEV (reference sequence). The CDR3 contains 14 residues. V lost 3 bases, J lost 5 bases, and 10 bases lay in between. The CDR3 sequence is CASSFSGTNEKLFF. The CDR3 DNA reads TGTGCCAGCAGTTTTTCAGGGACCAATGAAAAACTGTTTTTT. Full variable domain (remainder filled in from reference TRBV27 and TRBJ1-4): EAQVTQNPRYLITVTGKKLTVTCSQNMNHEYMSWYRQDPGLGLRQIYYSMNVEVTDKGDVPEGYKVSRKEKRNFPLILESPSPNQTSLYFCASSFSGTNEKLFFGSGTQLSVL.

The chain carries TRBV7-2 and TRBJ1-5; 10 nucleotides match TRBD1. This CDR3 contains 16 residues. Trimming cost V 5 bases and J 7 bases; bases outside gene matches: 11. Germline V CDR1 and CDR2: SGHTA, FQGNSA. CDR3 residues: CASSLGTGEDRQPQHF. The CDR3 DNA sequence: TGTGCCAGCAGCCTTGGGACAGGGGAGGATCGGCAGCCCCAGCATTTT.

The rearrangement joins TRBV10-3 to TRBJ2-6, with 9 bases aligning to TRBD1. The ends lost 6 bases at V and 4 bases at J; junction bases unmatched: 10. CDR1 is ENHRY and CDR2 is SYGVKD in the germline V gene. There are 17 residues in the CDR3. The CDR3 sequence: CAIRPVDRGAGANVLTF. CDR3 in DNA: TGTGCCATCAGACCGGTCGACAGGGGGGCCGGGGCCAACGTCCTGACTTTC.

The rearrangement uses TRBV7-2 and TRBJ1-5; the D is unclear. The CDR3 loop spans 14 amino acids. V lost 8 bases and J lost 2, with 13 bases in between. The germline CDR1 and CDR2 sequences are SGHTA and FQGNSA. The CDR3 spells CASGERMGNQPQHF. CDR3 bases: TGTGCCAGCGGAGAGAGGATGGGCAATCAGCCCCAGCATTTT.